Listed below are T cell receptor beta chains from one sample, sequenced in a study of blood T cell repertoires in COVID-19. Some clones are missing from TCRdb's copy, which holds only in-frame ones; the method was immunoSEQ multiplex PCR. The sample contains some 290,000 clones, around 81% of which appear only once. Input material: peripheral blood. The receptor set was obtained from a woman in her sixties or seventies with active or convalescent COVID-19. Both conserved end residues are part of each CDR3. The D gene is left open where the match is weak. A clone size is listed for some rows: how often the clone was seen (once, few, many), or a class if it is expanded.

v_call: TRBV7-3
d_call: .
j_call: TRBJ2-1
clone_size: once
cdr3_nt: TGTGCCAGCAGCTTGGGATCTTTGGGTGGACAGTTTCGTGAGCAGTTCTTC
cdr3_aa: CASSLGSLGGQFREQFF

v_call: TRBV6-5
d_call: TRBD1
j_call: TRBJ1-4
clone_size: few
cdr3_nt: TGTGCCAGCAGCATGGGACAGAGGGAAAAACTGTTTTTT
cdr3_aa: CASSMGQREKLFF

v_call: TRBV30
d_call: .
j_call: TRBJ1-6
clone_size: .
cdr3_nt: TGTGCCTGGAGTGTTGAGGTGGGTAGATCACCCCTCCACTTT
cdr3_aa: CAWSVEVGRSPLHF

v_call: TRBV18
d_call: TRBD1
j_call: TRBJ1-1
clone_size: .
cdr3_nt: TGTGCCAGCTCACGGAACCGGGACAGCCCTTTAATGAACACTGAAGCTTTCTTT
cdr3_aa: CASSRNRDSPLMNTEAFF

v_call: TRBV15
d_call: .
j_call: TRBJ2-5
clone_size: .
cdr3_nt: TGTGCCACCAGCAGAGGGGGCGTAGAGACCCAGTACTTC
cdr3_aa: CATSRGGVETQYF

v_call: TRBV19
d_call: TRBD1
j_call: TRBJ2-1
clone_size: once
cdr3_nt: TGTGCCAGTAGTACAAGACAGGGCTGGGATGAGCAGTTCTTC
cdr3_aa: CASSTRQGWDEQFF

v_call: TRBV4-1
d_call: TRBD2
j_call: TRBJ2-5
clone_size: once
cdr3_nt: TGCGCCAGCAGCCAGGCGACTAGCGGGGGCCAAGAGACCCAGTACTTC
cdr3_aa: CASSQATSGGQETQYF

v_call: TRBV7-2
d_call: .
j_call: TRBJ2-1
clone_size: .
cdr3_nt: TGTGCCAGCAGCGCCAGCTCCTACAATGAGCAGTTCTTC
cdr3_aa: CASSASSYNEQFF

v_call: TRBV3-1/TRBV3-2
d_call: .
j_call: TRBJ2-2
clone_size: .
cdr3_nt: TGTGCCAGCAGCCAAGTCCTGGGGGCAGGCGGGGAGCTGTTTTTT
cdr3_aa: CASSQVLGAGGELFF

v_call: TRBV7-9
d_call: .
j_call: TRBJ1-1
clone_size: once
cdr3_nt: TGTGCCAGCAGCTTAGGCCGCAGTGAAGCTTTCTTT
cdr3_aa: CASSLGRSEAFF

v_call: TRBV5-1
d_call: .
j_call: TRBJ2-1
clone_size: .
cdr3_nt: TGCGCCAGCAGCTTGGCGCGGGAGCAGTTCTTC
cdr3_aa: CASSLAREQFF

v_call: TRBV7-8
d_call: TRBD1
j_call: TRBJ2-1
clone_size: .
cdr3_nt: TGTGCCAGCAGCTTACCGGGACAGGGATTTTACAATGAGCAGTTCTTC
cdr3_aa: CASSLPGQGFYNEQFF

v_call: TRBV6-5
d_call: TRBD1
j_call: TRBJ1-2
clone_size: many
cdr3_nt: TGTGCCAGCAGGCCCCCGGGACAGGAACATGGCTACACCTTC
cdr3_aa: CASRPPGQEHGYTF

v_call: TRBV2
d_call: .
j_call: TRBJ2-7
clone_size: .
cdr3_nt: TGTGCCAGCAGTGCGCCCCAGGGCCCCTACGAGCAGTACTTC
cdr3_aa: CASSAPQGPYEQYF

v_call: TRBV25-1
d_call: TRBD2
j_call: TRBJ2-1
clone_size: .
cdr3_nt: TGTGCCAGCAGCGCTATGCGGGGGGCATACAATGAGCAGTTCTTC
cdr3_aa: CASSAMRGAYNEQFF

v_call: TRBV19
d_call: TRBD1
j_call: TRBJ1-2
clone_size: .
cdr3_nt: TGTGCCAGTAGTAGCCGACAGGGGATCTATGGCTACACCTTC
cdr3_aa: CASSSRQGIYGYTF

v_call: TRBV7-7
d_call: TRBD1
j_call: TRBJ2-6
clone_size: .
cdr3_nt: TGTGCTAGCAGCCGCGGGACAGGACTCTCTGGGGCCAACGTCCTGACTTTC
cdr3_aa: CASSRGTGLSGANVLTF